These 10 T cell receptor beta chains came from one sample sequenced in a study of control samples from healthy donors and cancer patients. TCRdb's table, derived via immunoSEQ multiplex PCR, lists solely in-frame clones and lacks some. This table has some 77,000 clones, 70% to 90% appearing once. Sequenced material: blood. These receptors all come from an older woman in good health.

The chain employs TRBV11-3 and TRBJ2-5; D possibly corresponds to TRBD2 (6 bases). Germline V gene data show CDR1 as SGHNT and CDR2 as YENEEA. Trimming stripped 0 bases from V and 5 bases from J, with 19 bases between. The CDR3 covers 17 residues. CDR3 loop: CASSLDGAGNRGETQYF. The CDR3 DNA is TGTGCCAGCAGCTTAGATGGGGCGGGAAATAGAGGGGAGACCCAGTACTTC. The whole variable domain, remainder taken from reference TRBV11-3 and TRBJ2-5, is EAGVVQSPRYKIIEKKQPVAFWCNPISGHNTLYWYLQNLGQGPELLIRYENEEAVDDSQLPKDRFSAERLKGVDSTLKIQPAELGDSAVYLCASSLDGAGNRGETQYFGPGTRLLVL.

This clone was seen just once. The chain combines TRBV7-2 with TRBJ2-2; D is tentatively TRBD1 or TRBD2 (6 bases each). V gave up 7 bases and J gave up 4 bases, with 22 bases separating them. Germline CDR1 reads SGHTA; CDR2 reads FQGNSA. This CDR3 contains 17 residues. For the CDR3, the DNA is TGTGCCAGCAACGTCCGTTCGGGGGCCCCGGGCACCGGGGAGCTGTTTTTT. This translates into CASNVRSGAPGTGELFF.

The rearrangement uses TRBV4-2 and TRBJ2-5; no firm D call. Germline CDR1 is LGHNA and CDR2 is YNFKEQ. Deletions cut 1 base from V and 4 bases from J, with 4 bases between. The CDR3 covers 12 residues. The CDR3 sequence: CASSQGRETQYF. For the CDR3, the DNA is TGTGCCAGCAGCCAAGGAAGAGAGACCCAGTACTTC.

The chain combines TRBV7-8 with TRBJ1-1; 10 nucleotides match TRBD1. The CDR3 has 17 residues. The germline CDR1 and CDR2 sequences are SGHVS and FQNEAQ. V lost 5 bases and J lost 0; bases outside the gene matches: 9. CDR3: CASSPRQGASMNTEAFF. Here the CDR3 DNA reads TGTGCCAGCAGCCCTCGACAGGGGGCTTCAATGAACACTGAAGCTTTCTTT.

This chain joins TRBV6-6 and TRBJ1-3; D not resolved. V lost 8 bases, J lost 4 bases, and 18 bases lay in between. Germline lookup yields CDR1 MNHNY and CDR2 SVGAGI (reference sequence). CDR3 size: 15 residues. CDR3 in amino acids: CASLTRRASGNTIYF. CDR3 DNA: TGTGCCAGCTTAACCAGGCGGGCCTCGGGAAACACCATATATTTT.

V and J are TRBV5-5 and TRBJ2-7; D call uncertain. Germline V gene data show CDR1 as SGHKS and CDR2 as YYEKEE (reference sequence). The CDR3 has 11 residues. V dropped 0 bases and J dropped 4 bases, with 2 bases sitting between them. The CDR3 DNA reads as TGTGCCAGCAGCTTGGTTTACGAGCAGTACTTC. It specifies CASSLVYEQYF.

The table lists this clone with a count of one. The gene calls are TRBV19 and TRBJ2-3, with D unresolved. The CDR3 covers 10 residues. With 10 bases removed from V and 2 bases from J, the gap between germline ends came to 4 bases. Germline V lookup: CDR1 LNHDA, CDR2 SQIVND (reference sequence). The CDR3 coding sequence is TGTGCCACCTTCACAGATACGCAGTATTTT. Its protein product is CATFTDTQYF.

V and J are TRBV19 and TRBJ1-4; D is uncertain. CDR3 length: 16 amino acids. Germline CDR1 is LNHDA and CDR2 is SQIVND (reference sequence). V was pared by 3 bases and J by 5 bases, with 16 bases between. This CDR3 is CASSISRRGGNEKLFF. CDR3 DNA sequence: TGTGCCAGTAGTATTTCCCGACGGGGAGGAAATGAAAAACTGTTTTTT.

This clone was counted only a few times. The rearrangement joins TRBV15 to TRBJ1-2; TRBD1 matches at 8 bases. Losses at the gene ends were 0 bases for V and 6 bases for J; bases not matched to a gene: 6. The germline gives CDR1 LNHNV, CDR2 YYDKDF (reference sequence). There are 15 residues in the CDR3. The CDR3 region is CATSREARGQNGYTF. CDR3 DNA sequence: TGTGCCACCAGCAGAGAGGCCAGGGGGCAAAATGGCTACACCTTC.

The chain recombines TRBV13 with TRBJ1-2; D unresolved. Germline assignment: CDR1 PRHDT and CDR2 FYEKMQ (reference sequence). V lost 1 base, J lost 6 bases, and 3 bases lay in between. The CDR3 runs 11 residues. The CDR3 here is CASSLVNGYTF. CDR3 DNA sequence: TGTGCCAGCAGCTTAGTGAATGGCTACACCTTC.